These 2 T cell receptor beta chains share one sample of origin, sequenced in a study of T cell responses to AZD1222 COVID-19 vaccine. Assay used: immunoSEQ multiplex PCR; TCRdb lists only in-frame clones, some missing. The repertoire holds under 110,000 clones, about 90% seen once, with 16% in the top ten. This material consisted of peripheral blood, taken on day 0 of AZD1222 vaccination. These receptors all come from an adult in good health.

The chain joins TRBV3-1 (or the pseudogene TRBV3-2) to TRBJ1-4; D is unresolved. CDR1 is LGHDT, CDR2 YNNKEL, per germline (reference sequence). This CDR3 has 14 amino acids. V was pared by 4 bases and J by 1 base, with 7 bases between. The CDR3 coding sequence is TGTGCCAGCAGCCCCCTCCTAACTAATGAAAAACTGTTTTTT. Protein sequence: CASSPLLTNEKLFF.

The genes are TRBV29-1 and TRBJ1-2; D is unresolved. The CDR3 is made up of 10 amino acids. Germline CDR1 reads SQVTM; CDR2 reads ANQGSEA. Between the trimmed V and J ends, which lost 3 bases and 7 bases, there was a span of 6 bases. This CDR3 is CSVDWAGYTF. Here the CDR3 DNA reads TGCAGCGTTGATTGGGCTGGCTACACCTTC.